The rows below give T cell receptor beta chains drawn from one sample of a study of long-term antiretroviral therapy in people with HIV. Data came from immunoSEQ multiplex PCR; TCRdb stores just in-frame clones and leaves some out. Of 15,000 or so clones listed, approximately 94% are singletons. Sequenced material: unsorted PBMCs, taken roughly 6.4 years after starting antiretroviral therapy. The receptors originated from a woman aged 50 to 65 with HIV. Each CDR3 is given with its conserved first and last residue. D genes are given only for firm matches. The listing skips clone size in some rows; elsewhere it reads once, few, many or a size class.

TRBV14	NA	TRBJ2-7	NA	TGTGCCAGCAGCCAAGATTCGAGCGAGCAGTACTTC	CASSQDSSEQYF
TRBV11-2	NA	TRBJ1-4	NA	TGTGCCAGCAGCTTGGACCCCAATGAAAAACTGTTTTTT	CASSLDPNEKLFF
TRBV28	NA	TRBJ2-2	TRBD2	TGTGCCAGCAGGAACGGACTAGCGGGAGACACCGGGGAGCTGTTTTTT	CASRNGLAGDTGELFF
TRBV7-2	NA	TRBJ1-1	NA	TGTGCCAGCAGCTTACAGGGGAGGAACACTGAAGCTTTCTTT	CASSLQGRNTEAFF
TRBV13	NA	TRBJ2-6	NA	TGTGCCAGCAGCTTGACAGGAATCTCTGGGGCCAACGTCCTGACTTTC	CASSLTGISGANVLTF
TRBV7-6	NA	TRBJ1-1	NA	TGTGCCAGCAGCTTATGGTCCGGGACGGCGAACACTGAAGCTTTCTTT	CASSLWSGTANTEAFF
TRBV5-1	once	TRBJ2-7	NA	TGCGCCAGCAGCTTGGGTCAGTCTCCCTACGAGCAGTACTTC	CASSLGQSPYEQYF
TRBV27	NA	TRBJ2-7	NA	TGTGCCAGCAGTCCTGGACAGACCCCCTACGAGCAGTACTTC	CASSPGQTPYEQYF
TRBV7-2	NA	TRBJ1-1	TRBD1	TGTGCCAGCAGCCCGAGGGACAGGGGACGCGCTGAAGCTTTCTTT	CASSPRDRGRAEAFF
TRBV18	NA	TRBJ2-2	NA	TGTGCCAGCTCACCGGGCGAGAACACCGGGGAGCTGTTTTTT	CASSPGENTGELFF
TRBV15	NA	TRBJ2-1	TRBD2	TGTGCCACCAGCAGAGACCCTCGACAGAACTTTGGGCGGGAGGGCAATGAGCAGTTCTTC	CATSRDPRQNFGREGNEQFF
TRBV10-3	NA	TRBJ2-5	TRBD2	TGTGCCATCAGTGGGCCGACTAGCGGGGGACCTCAAGAGACCCAGTACTTC	CAISGPTSGGPQETQYF
TRBV28	NA	TRBJ2-7	NA	TGTGCCAGCAGTAAGGGGTATGCATCCTACGAGCAGTACTTC	CASSKGYASYEQYF
TRBV5-1	NA	TRBJ2-1	TRBD1	TGCGCCAGCAGCTTTTCGCCCGACAGGGGGCGGACGAATGAGCAGTTCTTC	CASSFSPDRGRTNEQFF
TRBV5-1	NA	TRBJ2-4	NA	TGCGCCAGCAGCTTCCAATTGGAAGACATTCAGTACTTC	CASSFQLEDIQYF
TRBV6-5	NA	TRBJ2-7	NA	TGTGCCCCCCCCCGTGGAAGCTCCTACGAGCAGTACTTC	CAPPRGSSYEQYF
TRBV19	NA	TRBJ2-5	NA	TGTGCCAGTAGTATTCAGGTGGTGGGCGGAGAGACCCAGTACTTC	CASSIQVVGGETQYF
TRBV5-5	NA	TRBJ1-1	NA	TGTGCCAGCAGCTTTTTTACACCGAACACTGAAGCTTTCTTT	CASSFFTPNTEAFF
TRBV27	NA	TRBJ1-1	NA	TGTGCCAGCCGTAAGCCGGGACAACTAAACACTGAAGCTTTCTTT	CASRKPGQLNTEAFF
TRBV2	NA	TRBJ2-1	NA	TGTGCCAGCAGTGTCGGAGGGAATGAGCAGTTCTTC	CASSVGGNEQFF
TRBV6-5	NA	TRBJ2-5	NA	TGTGCCAGCACCCCCGGTTTGGACCAAGAGACCCAGTACTTC	CASTPGLDQETQYF
TRBV7-9	NA	TRBJ2-7	NA	TGTGCCAGCAGCTCTCGAAACTCCTACGAGCAGTACTTC	CASSSRNSYEQYF
TRBV7-6	NA	TRBJ2-1	NA	TGTGCCAGCAGCTTAGGGTACCCCTACAATGAGCAGTTCTTC	CASSLGYPYNEQFF
TRBV7-9	NA	TRBJ1-1	NA	TGTGCCAGCAGCTTAGCCCAGAACACTGAAGCTTTCTTT	CASSLAQNTEAFF
TRBV5-6	once	TRBJ2-7	TRBD2	TGTGCCAGCAGCCCGGGACTAGCGGGAGGTTCCTACGAGCAGTACTTC	CASSPGLAGGSYEQYF
TRBV7-8	NA	TRBJ2-5	NA	TGTGCCAGCAGCTTAGAGTTCTTGGGCCTGGAGACCCAGTACTTC	CASSLEFLGLETQYF
TRBV30	NA	TRBJ2-2	TRBD2	TGTGCCTGGAGTTCCCATGGGGGGGCCGGGGAGCTGTTTTTT	CAWSSHGGAGELFF
TRBV7-2	NA	TRBJ2-5	NA	TGTGCCAGCAGCTTCCAGGACTCGCAAGAGACCCAGTACTTC	CASSFQDSQETQYF
TRBV9	NA	TRBJ2-1	TRBD2	TGTGCCAGCAGCGTAGCGGGACTAGCGGGAGGTAAGGACTCCTACAATGAGCAGTTCTTC	CASSVAGLAGGKDSYNEQFF
TRBV28	NA	TRBJ2-5	NA	TGTGCCAGCAGTCCTCCGGGTCCTCTCGGGACCCAGTACTTC	CASSPPGPLGTQYF
TRBV11-2	NA	TRBJ1-2	TRBD1	TGTGCCAGCAGCTTACTACCTTCGGGACAGGGGCCCTATGGCTACACCTTC	CASSLLPSGQGPYGYTF
TRBV7-6	NA	TRBJ2-1	NA	TGTGCCAGCAGCCCCCCTCCGAGCTCCTACAATGAGCAGTTCTTC	CASSPPPSSYNEQFF
TRBV30	NA	TRBJ2-7	NA	TGTGCCTGGAGGAGGTTTGTCCCGCAGTACTTC	CAWRRFVPQYF
TRBV21-1	NA	TRBJ2-6	NA	NA	CASSKGWGSGANVLTF
TRBV18	NA	TRBJ2-7	TRBD2	TGTGCCAGCTCACCACCGAGGGCGGGAGTCGACGAGCAGTACTTC	CASSPPRAGVDEQYF
TRBV5-1	NA	TRBJ2-4	TRBD2	TGCGCCAGCAGCTTGGCTTTCGGGGCTAGCGGGAGCCAAAACATTCAGTACTTC	CASSLAFGASGSQNIQYF
TRBV21-1	NA	TRBJ2-1	NA	TGTGCCAGCAGCAAGGGGATCCTTCGTGGGAATGAGCAGTTCTTC	CASSKGILRGNEQFF
TRBV7-9	once	TRBJ2-1	TRBD2	TGTGCCAGCAGCCCGCGCCCGGGACTAGTTCATGAGCAGTTCTTC	CASSPRPGLVHEQFF
TRBV5-1	NA	TRBJ2-7	NA	TGCGCCAGCAGCCCTGGGACGGGCCGTGACGAGCAGTACTTC	CASSPGTGRDEQYF
TRBV5-1	NA	TRBJ2-5	NA	TGCGCCAGCAGCTTGCAGTCGGGGGAACAAGAGACCCAGTACTTC	CASSLQSGEQETQYF
TRBV5-4	NA	TRBJ1-1	NA	TGTGCCAGCAGCTTGTCGGAGGACACTGAAGCTTTCTTT	CASSLSEDTEAFF
TRBV5-1	NA	TRBJ2-2	NA	TGCGCCAGCAGCTCCACCGGGACAAAGAACACCGGGGAGCTGTTTTTT	CASSSTGTKNTGELFF
TRBV19	NA	TRBJ2-2	TRBD1	TGTGCCAGTAGTAGGACAGGGGAAAGGGATGCCGGGGAGCTGTTTTTT	CASSRTGERDAGELFF
TRBV2	few	TRBJ2-7	TRBD1	TGTGCCAGCAGTGACGGACAGGTAATTCCTGGCGAGCAGTACTTC	CASSDGQVIPGEQYF
TRBV9	NA	TRBJ1-5	TRBD1	TGTGCCAGCAGCCACGGACAGGAGTATCAGCCCCAGCATTTT	CASSHGQEYQPQHF